Shown below are 6 T cell receptor beta chains from a single sample sequenced in a study of PD-1 blockade in classical Hodgkin lymphoma. Brentuximab vedotin exposure varied among the patients, all of whom had relapsed after autologous stem cell transplantation. Data came from immunoSEQ multiplex PCR; TCRdb stores just in-frame clones and leaves some out. The data hold over 10,000 clones, with around 87% observed a single time. Specimen: peripheral blood mononuclear cells (PBMCs), collected at baseline. All receptors come from a human donor with classical Hodgkin lymphoma.

The rearrangement links TRBV7-8 to TRBJ1-1; D is unresolved. Germline values: CDR1 SGHVS, CDR2 FQNEAQ. Trimming left V 3 bases short and J 5 bases short, with 16 bases between. There are 15 residues in the CDR3. CDR3 in amino acids: CASSFLGRGRTEAFF. Here the CDR3 DNA reads TGTGCCAGCAGCTTTTTGGGTCGGGGTAGAACTGAAGCTTTCTTT.

The DNA of the CDR3 is TGTGCCAGCAGTTTGGGACAGGGCCCCCAGGAGACCCAGTACTTC. This codes for CASSLGQGPQETQYF. The chain is built from TRBV28 and TRBJ2-5; TRBD1 agrees at 9 bases. Germline CDR1 and CDR2: MDHEN and SYDVKM. J was trimmed by 5 bases and V by 3 bases; bases with no gene match: 7. This CDR3 has 15 amino acids.

A few counts support this clone. This sequence joins TRBV19 and TRBJ1-1; D is unclear. V lost 4 bases and J 1 base, leaving 7 bases between the germline ends. The CDR3 loop spans 13 amino acids. Germline CDR1 is LNHDA and CDR2 is SQIVND (reference sequence). The CDR3 loop is CASSREKNTEAFF. In DNA, the CDR3 is TGTGCCAGTAGTAGGGAGAAGAACACTGAAGCTTTCTTT.

The rearrangement uses TRBV27 and TRBJ2-5; perhaps D is TRBD1 or TRBD2 (5 bases each). The germline CDR1 and CDR2 sequences are MNHEY and SMNVEV (reference sequence). V lost 2 bases and J 3 bases, leaving 10 bases between the germline ends. The CDR3 is made up of 14 amino acids. The CDR3 region is CASSLTGSEETQYF. CDR3 DNA sequence: TGTGCCAGCAGTTTAACAGGTAGCGAAGAGACCCAGTACTTC.

The J gene is TRBJ1-3, the V gene TRBV6-6; no clear D gene. Trimming removed 6 bases from V and 4 bases from J, with 7 bases in between. The CDR3 sequence is 12 residues long. Germline assignment: CDR1 MNHNY and CDR2 SVGAGI (reference sequence). CDR3 sequence reads: CASRLPGNTIYF. In DNA form, the CDR3 reads TGTGCCAGCAGACTCCCGGGAAACACCATATATTTT.

V is TRBV5-1 and J is TRBJ2-3; D uncertain. The CDR3 extends over 13 amino acids. Germline CDR1 SGHRS, CDR2 YFSETQ. Trimming cost V 0 bases and J 5 bases, with 7 bases left between them. The CDR3 DNA reads as TGCGCCAGCAGCTTGGTGATCCAAGATACGCAGTATTTT. Translated, it gives CASSLVIQDTQYF.